This T cell receptor (beta chain) was retrieved from a study of blood T cell repertoires in COVID-19. Overall study: Spain, Italy and the United States supplied samples that represented acute and convalescent COVID-19. From T cells, B-cell-depleted T cells, or PBMCs came the material, which was cDNA or gDNA.

Authors' data handling: Quantification of nucleated cells was approximated via reference gene primer amplification. The table came from immunoSEQ multiplex PCR; TCRdb's copy has only in-frame clones and leaves some out. V, J and clone size are taken as reported in that table, and D and trimming were inferred from the DNA itself. The sample has about 98,000 clones, approximately 84% seen once. Germline CDR1 is SQVTM and CDR2 is ANQGSEA. The CDR3 runs to 15 residues. J lost 4 bases, V lost 3 bases, and 5 bases had no gene match. This clone was observed many times. Sequencing was performed on peripheral blood. This clonotype was obtained from a man aged 35-49 years with active or convalescent COVID-19. The chain links TRBV29-1 to TRBJ2-3, with 12 bases fitting TRBD2. The CDR3: CSVDGLAGFADTQYF. CDR3 bases: TGCAGCGTTGATGGACTAGCGGGGTTTGCAGATACGCAGTATTTT.